This TCR beta chain was profiled in a study of blood T cell repertoires in COVID-19. Overall study context: COVID-19 samples from acute and convalescent phases originated in the United States, Italy and Spain. The cDNA or gDNA used as material had been derived from T cells, B-cell-depleted T cells, or PBMCs.

This CDR3 contains 14 residues. Trimming cost V 7 bases and J 3 bases, with 13 bases left between them. Per germline, CDR1 MDHEN and CDR2 SYDVKM. Generated by immunoSEQ multiplex PCR, the TCRdb table keeps only in-frame clones and is missing some. The sample yields approximately 61,000 clones, about 90% seen once. The receptor's source is a woman at least 80 years old with active COVID-19. The sample comprised peripheral blood. The V and J genes are TRBV28 and TRBJ1-3; D might be TRBD1 (5 bases). As DNA, the CDR3 is TGTGCCAGCATCTCCGGGGGGAATGGAAACACCATATATTTT. Its protein is CASISGGNGNTIYF.